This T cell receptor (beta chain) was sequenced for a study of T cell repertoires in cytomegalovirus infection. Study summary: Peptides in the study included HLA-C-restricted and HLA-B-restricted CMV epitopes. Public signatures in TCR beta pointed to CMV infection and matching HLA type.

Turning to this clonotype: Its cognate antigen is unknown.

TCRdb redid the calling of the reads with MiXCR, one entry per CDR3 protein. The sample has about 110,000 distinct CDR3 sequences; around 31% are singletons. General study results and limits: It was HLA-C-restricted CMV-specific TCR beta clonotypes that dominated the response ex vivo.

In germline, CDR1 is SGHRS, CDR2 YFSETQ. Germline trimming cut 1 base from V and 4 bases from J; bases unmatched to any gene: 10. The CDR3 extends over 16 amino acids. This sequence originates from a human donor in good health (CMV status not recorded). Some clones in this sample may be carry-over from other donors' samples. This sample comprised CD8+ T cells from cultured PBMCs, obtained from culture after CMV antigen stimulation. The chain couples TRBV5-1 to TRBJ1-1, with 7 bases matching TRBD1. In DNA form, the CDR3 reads TGCGCCAGCAGCTTGTTGGGCGACAGGGCTAGCACTGAAGCTTTCTTT. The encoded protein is CASSLLGDRASTEAFF.